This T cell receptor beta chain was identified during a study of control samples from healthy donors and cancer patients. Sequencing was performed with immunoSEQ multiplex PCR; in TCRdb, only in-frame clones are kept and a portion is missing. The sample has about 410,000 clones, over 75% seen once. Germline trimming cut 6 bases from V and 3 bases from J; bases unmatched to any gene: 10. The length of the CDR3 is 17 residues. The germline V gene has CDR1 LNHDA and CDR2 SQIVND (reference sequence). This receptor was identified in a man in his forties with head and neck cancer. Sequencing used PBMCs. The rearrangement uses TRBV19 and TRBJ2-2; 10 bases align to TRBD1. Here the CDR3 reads CASRTTGGYWDTGELFF. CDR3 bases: TGTGCCAGTAGAACGACAGGGGGCTACTGGGACACCGGGGAGCTGTTTTTT.